This record looks at one TCR beta chain sequence and its context. The antigen is not known. This sample was taken from a study of cytomegalovirus exposure and HLA in healthy donors. General study points: As was reported, the HLA-A and HLA-B alleles of most subjects were accurately predicted from TCR beta sequences. DRB1 showed the most TCR associations and HLA-C the fewest in a later analysis, as rates varied by HLA locus.

13 Jbeta primers and 60 Vbeta primers were used for the PCR. Clones were read by immunoSEQ multiplex PCR, and TCRdb kept only the in-frame ones, dropping some. The profile covers 100,000 to 120,000 clones, with 65% to 80% appearing a single time and about 3.2% taken by the ten largest. Each donor was nominally healthy when sampled (though unrecorded immune exposures were likely). The sequence was collected from a woman aged 55-69 years in good health and CMV-seropositive. The sequenced material came from PBMCs.

The CDR3 reads CASSSTGGVGNIQYF. The DNA for the CDR3 is TGTGCCAGCTCATCGACAGGGGGCGTAGGAAACATTCAGTACTTC. J is TRBJ2-4 and V is TRBV18, with TRBD1 matching over 10 bases. CDR1 is KGHSH and CDR2 is LQKENI in the germline V gene. This CDR3 contains 15 residues. The trim removed 5 bases at V and 6 bases at J, leaving 7 bases unmatched.